The next 17 T cell receptor beta chains were all read from a single sample in a study of T cell responses to AZD1222 COVID-19 vaccine. The method was immunoSEQ multiplex PCR; TCRdb's version includes in-frame clones alone and lacks a portion of them. The sample lists about 27,000 clones, approximately 90% occurring once. The specimen was peripheral blood, collected 28 days after the second AZD1222 dose. These receptors were obtained from an adult who received the AZD1222 COVID-19 vaccine.

The chain combines TRBV20-1 with TRBJ2-7; perhaps TRBD2 as D (5 bases). Germline CDR1 and CDR2: DFQATT and SNEGSKA (reference sequence). The length of the CDR3 is 10 residues. V shed 5 bases and J shed 6 bases, with 8 bases lying between them. The CDR3 coding sequence is TGCAGTGCTCCTCGGGGCGAGCAGTACTTC. This gives the protein CSAPRGEQYF.

The chain carries TRBV5-1 and TRBJ2-1; the D gene is possibly TRBD2 (6 bases). Germline V gene data show CDR1 as SGHRS and CDR2 as YFSETQ. The ends were cut back, 4 bases at V and 5 bases at J, with 16 bases in the middle. The CDR3 totals 15 residues. CDR3 sequence reads: CASSAGPGGNNEQFF. The CDR3 DNA reads TGCGCCAGCAGCGCCGGACCCGGAGGGAACAATGAGCAGTTCTTC.

J is TRBJ2-1 and V is TRBV28, with D hard to call. The length of the CDR3 is 15 residues. Germline CDR1 and CDR2: MDHEN and SYDVKM. V lost 4 bases, J lost 0 bases, and 10 bases lay in between. The CDR3: CASSYLMSSYNEQFF. CDR3 DNA: TGTGCCAGCAGTTATTTGATGAGCTCCTACAATGAGCAGTTCTTC.

This sequence joins TRBV6-2 or TRBV6-3 and TRBJ2-7; D unclear. The CDR3 is 13 residues long. V gave up 5 bases and J gave up 2 bases, with 10 bases separating them. Germline loops: CDR1 MNHEY, CDR2 SVGEGT. This CDR3 is CASSTDITYEQYF. The CDR3 DNA reads TGTGCCAGCAGTACCGACATAACCTACGAGCAGTACTTC.

This clone was counted once. Sequence at one end of the junction differs from germline and may be a read error. V usage is TRBV10-3 and J usage is TRBJ2-5, with 9 positions matching TRBD2. Germline V gene data show CDR1 as ENHRY and CDR2 as SYGVKD. The length of the CDR3 is 14 residues. Here the CDR3 DNA reads TGTGCCATCAGTGAATCTAGCGGGACTTCTGGACCCGACTTC. It yields the protein CAISESSGTSGPDF.

As regards this clone: A junction end diverges from the germline sequence, so it may reflect a read error. In DNA form, the CDR3 reads TGTGCCAGCGGGACTTCCTCCGAGCAGTACTTC. Encoded protein: CASGTSSEQYF. The genes are TRBV7-9 and TRBJ2-7, with TRBD2 as a possible D gene (6 bases). Germline values: CDR1 SEHNR, CDR2 FQNEAQ (reference sequence). The CDR3 sequence is 11 residues long.

In this sample, this clone turned up a few times. The chain joins TRBV7-3 to TRBJ2-2; D is possibly TRBD2 (6 bases). Germline CDR1 reads SGHTA; CDR2 reads FQGTGA. V was shortened by 0 bases and J by 5 bases, with 16 bases between the two germline ends. The CDR3 runs 17 residues. Here the CDR3 DNA reads TGTGCCAGCAGCTTAACTAGCGGAGCCTCGGGGACCGGGGAGCTGTTTTTT. Translation gives CASSLTSGASGTGELFF.

This CDR3 is CASSLTSGGRETQYF. CDR3 bases: TGTGCCAGCAGTTTAACGTCAGGGGGAAGAGAGACCCAGTACTTC. This chain links TRBV28 with TRBJ2-5, with 7 bases lining up with TRBD1. The ends lost 2 bases at V and 4 bases at J; junction bases unmatched: 7. CDR3 length: 15 amino acids. Per germline, CDR1 MDHEN and CDR2 SYDVKM. The full variable domain, with the rest looked up from reference TRBV28 and TRBJ2-5, is DVKVTQSSRYLVKRTGEKVFLECVQDMDHENMFWYRQDPGLGLRLIYFSYDVKMKEKGDIPEGYSVSREKKERFSLILESASTNQTSMYLCASSLTSGGRETQYFGPGTRLLVL.

V is TRBV6-2 or TRBV6-3 and J is TRBJ1-5, with D perhaps TRBD1 (5 bases). V was cut by 4 bases and J by 5 bases, with 6 bases left in between. CDR1 and CDR2 (germline): MNHEY, SVGEGT. The CDR3 runs to 12 residues. CDR3 sequence reads: CASSLQDQPQHF. The CDR3 DNA is TGTGCCAGCAGTTTACAGGATCAGCCCCAGCATTTT.

V and J are TRBV19 and TRBJ2-7, with 11 positions matching TRBD2. Germline values: CDR1 LNHDA, CDR2 SQIVND (reference sequence). The CDR3 has 17 amino acids. Losses at the gene ends were 1 base for V and 6 bases for J; bases not matched to a gene: 11. The CDR3, as DNA: TGTGCCAGTAGTATAGGCCCCCCACTAGCGGGAGCGGCCGAGCAGTACTTC. Translated: CASSIGPPLAGAAEQYF. Based on the CDR3 plus reference TRBV19 and TRBJ2-7, the full variable domain is DGGITQSPKYLFRKEGQNVTLSCEQNLNHDAMYWYRQDPGQGLRLIYYSQIVNDFQKGDIAEGYSVSREKKESFPLTVTSAQKNPTAFYLCASSIGPPLAGAAEQYFGPGTRLTVT.

The rearrangement links TRBV18 to TRBJ2-7; the match to TRBD1 covers 7 bases. Germline lookup yields CDR1 KGHSH and CDR2 LQKENI. The CDR3 spans 14 residues. The V segment lost 3 bases and the J segment 3 bases; nucleotides outside the gene matches: 5. The CDR3, as DNA: TGTGCCAGCTCACCCAACAGGGGTTTCTACGAGCAGTACTTC. Protein product: CASSPNRGFYEQYF.

Details on this clone: One junction end disagrees with the germline gene, perhaps due to a read error. The chain links TRBV18 to TRBJ1-2; unclear D gene. This CDR3 spans 16 amino acids. CDR1 is KGHSH and CDR2 is LQKENI in the germline V gene. In DNA form, the CDR3 reads TGTGCCAGCTCCCCACGGTCGCGGGAGGAGTCCTATGGCTACACCTTC. Its protein is CASSPRSREESYGYTF.

V usage is TRBV3-1 (or the pseudogene TRBV3-2) and J usage is TRBJ2-4; D may be TRBD2 (5 bases). Germline-derived CDR1 and CDR2 are LGHDT and YNNKEL (reference sequence). The V end lost 0 bases, the J end lost 6 bases, and 9 bases lay between the germline ends. The CDR3 length is 14 residues. The CDR3 loop is CASSQDVGVNIQYF. In nucleotides, the CDR3 is TGTGCCAGCAGCCAAGATGTGGGAGTAAACATTCAGTACTTC.

A single count supports this clone. The chain recombines TRBV28 with TRBJ1-2; TRBD1 matches at 12 bases. The CDR3 length is 15 residues. The trim removed 3 bases at V and 8 bases at J, leaving 7 bases unmatched. Germline V gene data show CDR1 as MDHEN and CDR2 as SYDVKM. The CDR3 DNA sequence: TGTGCCAGCAGTTTTCCGGGACAGGGGGCAGGAGGCTACACCTTC. Protein: CASSFPGQGAGGYTF.

This clone appeared a single time. The rearrangement links TRBV3-1 (or the pseudogene TRBV3-2) to TRBJ1-4; D gene unclear. Trimming took 1 base from V and 12 from J, leaving 18 bases between them. Germline V gives CDR1 LGHDT, CDR2 YNNKEL (reference sequence). CDR3 length equals 15 residues. The CDR3 DNA reads as TGTGCCAGCAGCCAAGTTTCTGGGAGGCTGGAAGAACTGTTTTTT. It yields the protein CASSQVSGRLEELFF.

The chain links TRBV21-1 to TRBJ2-4; TRBD2, the table's D call, was not compared with the DNA. TRBV21-1 is a known pseudogene. This CDR3 has 17 amino acids. The CDR3 nucleotides are TGTGCCAGCAGCCTCCGACTAGCGGGCCCAATCAGTTATATTCAGTACTTC. Its protein product is CASSLRLAGPISYIQYF.

The chain couples TRBV6-2 or TRBV6-3 to TRBJ2-7; either TRBD1 or TRBD2 may fit D (5 bases each). The CDR3 loop spans 15 amino acids. Germline CDR1 and CDR2: MNHEY and SVGEGT. V was cut by 6 bases and J by 3 bases, with 18 bases left in between. CDR3 sequence: CASSSGGDSIYEQYF. The CDR3 region has the DNA TGTGCCAGCAGCTCTGGGGGAGACTCCATCTACGAGCAGTACTTC.